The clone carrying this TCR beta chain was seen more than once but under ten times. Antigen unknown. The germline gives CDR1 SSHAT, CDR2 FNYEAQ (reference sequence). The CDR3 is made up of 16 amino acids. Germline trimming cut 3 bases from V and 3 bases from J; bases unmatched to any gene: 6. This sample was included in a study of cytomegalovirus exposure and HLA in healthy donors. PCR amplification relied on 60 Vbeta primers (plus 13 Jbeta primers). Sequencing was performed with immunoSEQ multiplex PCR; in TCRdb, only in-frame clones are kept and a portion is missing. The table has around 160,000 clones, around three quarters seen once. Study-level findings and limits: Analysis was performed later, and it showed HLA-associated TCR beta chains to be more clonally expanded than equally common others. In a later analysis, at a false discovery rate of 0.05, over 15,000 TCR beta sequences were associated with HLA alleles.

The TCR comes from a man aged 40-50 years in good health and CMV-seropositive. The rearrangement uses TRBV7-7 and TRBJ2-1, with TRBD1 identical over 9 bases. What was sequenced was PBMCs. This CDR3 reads CASSLYPGQGYNEQFF. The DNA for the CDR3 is TGTGCCAGCAGCTTGTATCCGGGACAGGGCTACAATGAGCAGTTCTTC. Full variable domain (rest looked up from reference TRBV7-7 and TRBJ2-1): GAGVSQSPRYKVTKRGQDVTLRCDPISSHATLYWYQQALGQGPEFLTYFNYEAQPDKSGLPSDRFSAERPEGSISTLTIQRTEQRDSAMYRCASSLYPGQGYNEQFFGPGTRLTVL.